The 32 T cell receptor beta chains below all came from one sample that was sequenced in a study of blood T cell repertoires in COVID-19. Repertoires were generated with immunoSEQ multiplex PCR, while TCRdb's copy carries only in-frame clones and drops some. There are around 27,000 clones in the sample; 75% to 85% occur only once, and around 26% lies in the top ten. The specimen was peripheral blood. These receptors all stem from a human donor in a cohort sampled during active COVID-19.

This chain links TRBV6-2 or TRBV6-3 with TRBJ1-5, with 7 bases fitting TRBD1. Germline CDR1 reads MNHEY; CDR2 reads SVGEGT. With V trimmed by 5 bases and J by 3 bases, 10 bases remained unmatched. This CDR3 is built from 16 residues. Here the CDR3 DNA reads TGTGCCAGCAGTAAAATGACAGGGAGCGACAATCAGCCCCAGCATTTT. It yields the protein CASSKMTGSDNQPQHF.

This clone was seen more than once but under ten times. This chain joins TRBV3-1 (or the pseudogene TRBV3-2) and TRBJ1-2; no definite D call. Per the germline V gene, CDR1 is LGHDT and CDR2 is YNNKEL (reference sequence). The CDR3 runs to 12 residues. V lost 1 base and J lost 8, with 8 bases in between. The CDR3 DNA reads TGTGCCAGCAGCCAAGCGGGTCACGGCTACACCTTC. This encodes CASSQAGHGYTF.

Details on this clone: The junction departs from the called germline gene at one end, perhaps through a read error. This chain uses TRBV7-3 with TRBJ2-3; TRBD2 is a possible D gene (6 bases). The CDR3 is 14 amino acids. Germline assignment: CDR1 SGHTA and CDR2 FQGTGA. The CDR3 nucleotides are TGTGCCAGCAGCTTAGACGGGAGCAAAGATACGCAGTATTTT. Residues: CASSLDGSKDTQYF.

The genes are TRBV5-1 and TRBJ2-3; 8 nucleotides match TRBD1. Germline-derived CDR1 and CDR2 are SGHRS and YFSETQ. V lost 3 bases, J lost 5 bases, and 8 bases stayed unmatched. This CDR3 region has 15 residues. The CDR3 sequence is CASSSHGTGGDTQYF. The CDR3 coding sequence is TGCGCCAGCAGCTCCCACGGGACAGGTGGAGATACGCAGTATTTT. The whole variable domain, filled in from reference TRBV5-1 and TRBJ2-3, reads KAGVTQTPRYLIKTRGQQVTLSCSPISGHRSVSWYQQTPGQGLQFLFEYFSETQRNKGNFPGRFSGRQFSNSRSEMNVSTLELGDSALYLCASSSHGTGGDTQYFGPGTRLTVL.

The chain employs TRBV12-3 or TRBV12-4 and TRBJ2-1; TRBD2 matches 9 bases. CDR3 length: 13 residues. V gave up 3 bases and J gave up 7 bases; unmatched junction bases: 1. The CDR3 DNA is TGTGCCAGCAGTTTCCTAGCGGGGAATGAGCAGTTCTTC. Encoded protein: CASSFLAGNEQFF.

The gene calls are TRBV27 and TRBJ1-6; D possibly corresponds to TRBD1 (5 bases). CDR3 size: 13 residues. Germline CDR1 MNHEY, CDR2 SMNVEV (reference sequence). V was cut by 4 bases and J by 10 bases, with 11 bases left in between. CDR3 region: CASSSRVGSPLHF. The CDR3 DNA is TGTGCCAGCAGTTCCAGGGTTGGATCACCCCTCCACTTT.

This sequence joins TRBV9 and TRBJ1-6, with D perhaps TRBD1 (5 bases). Germline V gene sequence: CDR1 SGDLS, CDR2 YYNGEE. The CDR3 spans 15 residues. V lost 0 bases and J 3 bases, leaving 7 bases between the germline ends. The CDR3 is CASSVADNYNSPLHF. In DNA form, the CDR3 reads TGTGCCAGCAGCGTAGCGGACAACTATAATTCACCCCTCCACTTT.

The chain recombines TRBV5-4 with TRBJ2-3; TRBD1 is a possible D gene (6 bases). The CDR3 spans 15 residues. The V end lost 4 bases, the J end lost 1 base, and 13 bases lay between the germline ends. CDR1 and CDR2 (germline): SGHNT, YYREEE (reference sequence). CDR3: CASSEGQLGTDTQYF. For the CDR3, the DNA is TGTGCCAGCAGCGAAGGACAGCTAGGCACAGATACGCAGTATTTT.

The chain is built from TRBV5-6 and TRBJ1-4, with a weak D call TRBD1 (5 bases). The CDR3 length is 15 residues. Germline V lookup: CDR1 SGHDT, CDR2 YYEEEE. Between the trimmed V and J ends, which lost 3 bases and 8 bases, there was a span of 17 bases. DNA of the CDR3: TGTGCCAGCAGCTCCCGCGGGGGTGGGGTGGAAAAACTGTTTTTT. Translating gives CASSSRGGGVEKLFF.

V usage is TRBV27 and J usage is TRBJ1-6, with a tentative D call TRBD1 (5 bases). This CDR3 has 15 amino acids. V was clipped by 2 bases and J by 3 bases, with 8 bases between them. Per the germline V gene, CDR1 is MNHEY and CDR2 is SMNVEV (reference sequence). CDR3 DNA: TGTGCCAGCAGTTTAAGTCAGGGCTATAATTCACCCCTCCACTTT. Translation: CASSLSQGYNSPLHF.

V usage is TRBV5-1 and J usage is TRBJ1-6, with TRBD1 matching over 9 bases. CDR3 length: 14 residues. V lost 2 bases, J lost 7 bases, and 1 base stayed unmatched. CDR1 SGHRS and CDR2 YFSETQ come from the germline V gene. The CDR3 region has the DNA TGCGCCAGCAGCTTTGGACAGGGGAATTCACCCCTCCACTTT. Encoded protein: CASSFGQGNSPLHF.

The chain combines TRBV5-1 with TRBJ1-4; D remains ambiguous. Trimming stripped 2 bases from V and 7 bases from J, with 9 bases between. The CDR3 extends over 13 amino acids. Germline CDR1 SGHRS, CDR2 YFSETQ. CDR3 region: CASSFTVGEKLFF. The CDR3 nucleotides are TGCGCCAGCAGCTTCACAGTAGGTGAAAAACTGTTTTTT.

The chain employs TRBV5-4 and TRBJ2-1, with 7 bases aligning to TRBD1. CDR1 is SGHNT and CDR2 is YYREEE in the germline V gene (reference sequence). J was trimmed by 0 bases and V by 2 bases; bases with no gene match: 5. CDR3 length: 16 amino acids. The CDR3 DNA sequence: TGTGCCAGCAGCTTAAAGGGGGCAATCTCCTACAATGAGCAGTTCTTC. Its protein product is CASSLKGAISYNEQFF.

This clone came up once. The V call is TRBV4-1, the J call TRBJ2-7, with D tentatively TRBD2 (5 bases). The germline CDR1 and CDR2 sequences are MGHRA and YSYEKL. V was cut by 2 bases and J by 12 bases, with 14 bases left in between. The CDR3 consists of 12 residues. The chain's CDR3 is CASSQNGLVRYF. CDR3 coding DNA: TGCGCCAGCAGCCAAAATGGACTCGTGAGGTACTTC.

The rearrangement uses TRBV19 and TRBJ1-2, with unresolved D. Germline assignment: CDR1 LNHDA and CDR2 SQIVND (reference sequence). V lost 5 bases to trimming and J lost 0 bases, with 10 bases between them. The length of the CDR3 is 14 residues. The CDR3 reads CASSRREANYGYTF. DNA for the CDR3: TGTGCCAGTAGTCGCCGGGAAGCTAACTATGGCTACACCTTC.

J is TRBJ2-7 and V is TRBV18; D perhaps matches TRBD1 (6 bases). The ends were cut back, 6 bases at V and 0 bases at J, with 18 bases in the middle. CDR3 size: 16 residues. Germline V gene data show CDR1 as KGHSH and CDR2 as LQKENI. As DNA, the CDR3 is TGTGCCAGCTCTTCGGACAGAACGGTGAGCTCCTACGAGCAGTACTTC. Residues: CASSSDRTVSSYEQYF.

In this sample, this clone turned up a few times. The rearrangement links TRBV7-3 to TRBJ2-2, with a possible D match to TRBD1 (6 bases). V was pared by 3 bases and J by 5 bases, with 7 bases between. This CDR3 has 13 amino acids. Germline V gives CDR1 SGHTA, CDR2 FQGTGA. The CDR3 DNA is TGTGCCAGCAGCTTCAGGGGTACCGGGGAGCTGTTTTTT. This encodes CASSFRGTGELFF. The full variable domain, with the rest looked up from reference TRBV7-3 and TRBJ2-2, is GAGVSQTPSNKVTEKGKYVELRCDPISGHTALYWYRQSLGQGPEFLIYFQGTGAADDSGLPNDRFFAVRPEGSVSTLKIQRTERGDSAVYLCASSFRGTGELFFGEGSRLTVL.

This clone was counted only a few times. The chain has TRBV4-2 and TRBJ2-3; 12 bases align to TRBD2. The ends lost 3 bases at V and 5 bases at J; junction bases unmatched: 6. Germline lookup yields CDR1 LGHNA and CDR2 YNFKEQ. The CDR3 extends over 16 amino acids. In nucleotides, the CDR3 is TGTGCCAGCAGCCACCGGACTAGCGGGGAGGTAGATACGCAGTATTTT. Its translation: CASSHRTSGEVDTQYF.

The genes are TRBV5-6 and TRBJ1-1; maybe TRBD1 (6 bases). This CDR3 region has 14 residues. The V end was cut by 4 bases, the J end by 5 bases, with 15 bases between. In germline, CDR1 is SGHDT, CDR2 YYEEEE. CDR3 DNA sequence: TGTGCCAGCAGCCTTGGACAGAGTAGAACTGAAGCTTTCTTT. This gives the protein CASSLGQSRTEAFF.

V is TRBV11-2 and J is TRBJ2-1; the match to TRBD2 covers 9 bases. J gave up 7 bases and V 5 bases, and 12 bases lay outside the gene matches. Germline CDR1 and CDR2: SGHAT and FQNNGV. There are 16 residues in the CDR3. The CDR3 sequence is CASSGSAGGPGNEQFF. The CDR3 nucleotides read TGTGCCAGCAGCGGGTCGGCGGGAGGGCCGGGGAATGAGCAGTTCTTC.

This chain connects TRBV2 to TRBJ2-7; TRBD2 might be the D (6 bases). Germline values: CDR1 SNHLY, CDR2 FYNNEI. CDR3 length: 15 residues. The V end was cut by 5 bases, the J end by 0 bases, with 14 bases between. CDR3 DNA sequence: TGTGCCAGCAGTTTAAATACGGGACTCTCCTACGAGCAGTACTTC. Protein product: CASSLNTGLSYEQYF.

The gene calls are TRBV7-2 and TRBJ2-3; 9 bases agree with TRBD2. Germline CDR1 and CDR2: SGHTA and FQGNSA. CDR3 length: 17 amino acids. J lost 3 bases, V lost 4 bases, and 11 bases had no gene match. For the CDR3, the DNA is TGTGCCAGCAGCTCCGCCCCACTAGCGGGTCGGACAGATACGCAGTATTTT. It encodes CASSSAPLAGRTDTQYF.

This clone was seen only once. The V gene is TRBV3-1 (or the pseudogene TRBV3-2), the J gene TRBJ1-2, with D unresolved. The V gene lost 2 bases and the J gene lost 1 base, with 11 bases spanning the gap. The CDR3 is 15 residues long. CDR1 and CDR2 (germline): LGHDT, YNNKEL (reference sequence). The CDR3 is CASSQQDALNYGYTF. The CDR3 DNA follows: TGTGCCAGCAGCCAACAGGATGCCCTTAACTATGGCTACACCTTC.

V gene TRBV27 combines with J gene TRBJ1-4, with 10 bases fitting TRBD1. Unmatched junction bases numbered 5, after V lost 6 bases and J lost 7 bases. CDR1 is MNHEY and CDR2 is SMNVEV in the germline V gene (reference sequence). This CDR3 comprises 14 residues. This CDR3 reads CASSDRGLGEKLFF. The CDR3 nucleotides are TGTGCCAGCAGCGACAGGGGGCTTGGTGAAAAACTGTTTTTT.

This clone has a single count. The chain carries TRBV7-9 and TRBJ1-1; 8 bases match TRBD1. The trim removed 6 bases at V and 4 bases at J, leaving 4 bases unmatched. The CDR3 loop spans 13 amino acids. Germline CDR1 and CDR2: SEHNR and FQNEAQ (reference sequence). The CDR3 nucleotides read TGTGCCAGCAGTTTCGGGACAGGCACTGAAGCTTTCTTT. Translating gives CASSFGTGTEAFF.

This chain joins TRBV4-3 and TRBJ2-1; 8 nucleotides match TRBD2. After removal of 4 bases from V and 1 base from J, the junction contained 6 bases not matched to a gene. This CDR3 has 16 residues. Germline V gives CDR1 LGHNA, CDR2 YSLEER. Here the CDR3 DNA reads TGCGCCAGCAGCCTGAGCGGGAGCACATCCTACAATGAGCAGTTCTTC. It specifies CASSLSGSTSYNEQFF.

This chain connects TRBV4-2 to TRBJ2-1; TRBD2 matches 7 bases. The CDR3 extends over 17 amino acids. V dropped 0 bases and J dropped 0; count of bases not matched to a gene: 5. Germline V gives CDR1 LGHNA, CDR2 YNFKEQ. CDR3 nucleotide sequence: TGTGCCAGCAGCCAAGATTCTGGCGGGAGCTCCTACAATGAGCAGTTCTTC. Translated, it gives CASSQDSGGSSYNEQFF.

V and J are TRBV27 and TRBJ2-3; 7 nucleotides agree with TRBD1. Trimming took 3 bases from V and 1 from J; bases not matched to a gene: 1. Germline CDR1 reads MNHEY; CDR2 reads SMNVEV (reference sequence). The CDR3 runs to 14 residues. The CDR3 bases are TGTGCCAGCAGTTTCGGGACAGGCACAGATACGCAGTATTTT. Its protein is CASSFGTGTDTQYF.

This sequence joins TRBV6-2 or TRBV6-3 and TRBJ1-5; 10 nucleotides agree with TRBD1. Trimming took 6 bases from V and 7 from J; bases not matched to a gene: 6. Germline values: CDR1 MNHEY, CDR2 SVGEGT. The CDR3 loop spans 14 amino acids. This CDR3 reads CASSPRQGAQPQHF. CDR3 in DNA: TGTGCCAGCAGCCCCCGACAGGGGGCACAGCCCCAGCATTTT.

V usage is TRBV19 and J usage is TRBJ1-1; 9 bases align to TRBD1. Germline V gene sequence: CDR1 LNHDA, CDR2 SQIVND (reference sequence). This CDR3 region has 15 residues. The V segment lost 10 bases and the J segment 2 bases; nucleotides outside the gene matches: 11. The CDR3 here is CATRRRQGDNTEAFF. The CDR3 DNA follows: TGTGCCACCCGGAGACGACAGGGGGATAACACTGAAGCTTTCTTT.

The V gene is TRBV7-9, the J gene TRBJ2-6; perhaps TRBD1 as D (5 bases). The CDR3 contains 16 residues. Trimming took off 4 bases at V and 2 bases at J, with 12 bases between the two ends. The germline gives CDR1 SEHNR, CDR2 FQNEAQ (reference sequence). The CDR3 reads CASSSYDSTGANVLTF. CDR3 nucleotides: TGTGCCAGCAGCTCTTATGACAGCACTGGGGCCAACGTCCTGACTTTC.

This rearrangement joins TRBV24-1 to TRBJ2-5; 9 nucleotides line up with TRBD1. The trim removed 3 bases at V and 5 bases at J, leaving 6 bases unmatched. This CDR3 is built from 15 residues. The germline V gene encodes CDR1 KGHDR and CDR2 SFDVKD. CDR3 nucleotide sequence: TGTGCCACCAGTGATCGGGGACAGGGAAAGGAGACCCAGTACTTC. Its translation is CATSDRGQGKETQYF.